These 22 T cell receptor beta chains share one sample of origin, sequenced in a study of blood T cell repertoires in COVID-19. Method: immunoSEQ multiplex PCR; TCRdb's copy keeps in-frame clones and lacks some. The sample includes 150,000 to 200,000 clones, 80% to 90% of them seen just once. Input material: peripheral blood. All receptors derive from a man aged 55 to 69 with acute or convalescent COVID-19.

V is TRBV29-1 and J is TRBJ2-3; unclear D gene. The germline gives CDR1 SQVTM, CDR2 ANQGSEA. This CDR3 is 15 amino acids long. V was shortened by 6 bases and J by 0 bases, with 16 bases between the two germline ends. The CDR3 sequence: CSVPPRKSSTDTQYF. CDR3 coding DNA: TGCAGCGTCCCCCCCAGGAAATCTAGCACAGATACGCAGTATTTT.

Comments on this clone: A read error may account for a junction end that differs from germline. The chain combines TRBV7-7 with TRBJ2-5; 10 bases map to TRBD1. The CDR3 sequence is 15 residues long. Germline CDR1 and CDR2: SSHAT and FNYEAQ (reference sequence). CDR3 DNA: TGTGCTAGCAGCTTCCGACAGGGGGCTTTGGAGACCCAGTACTTC. Its translation is CASSFRQGALETQYF. Variable domain in full (rest from reference TRBV7-7 and TRBJ2-5): GAGVSQSPRYKVTKRGQDVTLRCDPISSHATLYWYQQALGQGPEFLTYFNYEAQPDKSGLPSDRFSAERPEGSISTLTIQRTEQRDSAMYRCASSFRQGALETQYFGPGTRLLVL.

The chain couples TRBV6-6 to TRBJ1-5; no firm D call. Trimming removed 0 bases from V and 0 bases from J, with 9 bases in between. CDR1 and CDR2 (germline): MNHNY, SVGAGI (reference sequence). This CDR3 has 16 amino acids. CDR3 loop: CASSYSPNYSNQPQHF. The CDR3 region has the DNA TGTGCCAGCAGTTACTCGCCCAACTATAGCAATCAGCCCCAGCATTTT.

A few counts support this clone. The V and J genes are TRBV24-1 and TRBJ2-1, with D perhaps matching TRBD1 (5 bases). Trimming took off 0 bases at V and 5 bases at J, with 10 bases between the two ends. In germline, CDR1 is KGHDR, CDR2 SFDVKD. This CDR3 region has 15 residues. The DNA of the CDR3 is TGTGCCACCAGTGATTTGACAGGAGTCCACAATGAGCAGTTCTTC. It translates to CATSDLTGVHNEQFF.

The rearrangement links TRBV6-6 to TRBJ2-7, with D tentatively TRBD1 (6 bases). The CDR3 is made up of 13 amino acids. V was cut by 5 bases and J by 3 bases, with 11 bases left in between. Germline CDR1 is MNHNY and CDR2 is SVGAGI (reference sequence). The CDR3 DNA reads as TGTGCCAGCAGTACAGGGCAGCTCTACGAGCAGTACTTC. Its translation: CASSTGQLYEQYF.

This clone was detected a few times. V and J are TRBV28 and TRBJ1-1, with D perhaps matching TRBD1 (5 bases). CDR1 and CDR2 (germline): MDHEN, SYDVKM. The CDR3 has 14 residues. V was shortened by 11 bases and J by 1 base, with 17 bases between the two germline ends. CDR3 protein: CAASSSQGNTEAFF. CDR3 DNA sequence: TGTGCCGCCAGCAGTTCTCAGGGGAACACTGAAGCTTTCTTT.

The chain carries TRBV5-8 and TRBJ2-1; weak D call: TRBD2 (5 bases). Deletions cut 1 base from V and 7 bases from J, with 15 bases between. The V gene's germline CDR1 is SGHTS and CDR2 YDEGEE. The CDR3 runs 15 residues. The CDR3 DNA is TGTGCCAGCAGCTTGATCGGGGAATGGTCGAATGAGCAGTTCTTC. Protein: CASSLIGEWSNEQFF.

The chain joins TRBV19 to TRBJ2-2; tentative D call: TRBD2 (5 bases). Trimming pared 3 bases from V and 4 bases from J, leaving 12 bases between. The length of the CDR3 is 15 residues. Looked up from germline, CDR1 is LNHDA and CDR2 is SQIVND (reference sequence). The CDR3 sequence is CASSIGPRGTGELFF. The CDR3 nucleotides are TGTGCCAGTAGTATTGGGCCTCGGGGCACCGGGGAGCTGTTTTTT.

The rearrangement links TRBV4-1 to TRBJ1-1, with D uncertain. Deletions cut 7 bases from V and 4 bases from J, with 16 bases between. Per germline, CDR1 MGHRA and CDR2 YSYEKL. The CDR3 has 14 amino acids. For the CDR3, the DNA is TGCGCCAGCAACCTGGACTCCGTGGGCACTGAAGCTTTCTTT. As protein: CASNLDSVGTEAFF.

The rearrangement joins TRBV5-4 to TRBJ2-1; D perhaps matches TRBD1 (6 bases). Germline V gene lookup returns CDR1 SGHNT and CDR2 YYREEE (reference sequence). The CDR3 has 13 residues. V dropped 1 base and J dropped 10 bases, with 12 bases sitting between them. Written as DNA, the CDR3 is TGTGCCAGCAGCTTGACAGGGCGAAGGGAGCAGTTCTTC. Translated, it gives CASSLTGRREQFF. Based on the CDR3 plus reference TRBV5-4 and TRBJ2-1, the full variable domain is ETGVTQSPTHLIKTRGQQVTLRCSSQSGHNTVSWYQQALGQGPQFIFQYYREEENGRGNFPPRFSGLQFPNYSSELNVNALELDDSALYLCASSLTGRREQFFGPGTRLTVL.

There are a few counts of this clone. V and J are TRBV10-3 and TRBJ2-7, with TRBD1 as a possible D gene (6 bases). In germline, CDR1 is ENHRY, CDR2 SYGVKD. The CDR3 consists of 15 residues. Trimming cost V 2 bases and J 0 bases, with 11 bases left between them. This CDR3 is CAISEGGTVSYEQYF. DNA of the CDR3: TGTGCCATCAGTGAGGGGGGCACAGTCTCCTACGAGCAGTACTTC.

The CDR3 DNA is TGTGCCAGCAGCTCCGGGACTAGCGGGAGGGTGTCTGGTACGCAGTATTTT. Protein sequence: CASSSGTSGRVSGTQYF. The rearrangement links TRBV11-2 to TRBJ2-3, with 16 bases lining up with TRBD2. CDR3 length: 17 amino acids. Trimming cost V 4 bases and J 8 bases; bases outside gene matches: 9. CDR1 SGHAT and CDR2 FQNNGV come from the germline V gene.

The rearrangement links TRBV10-2 to TRBJ1-2; D uncertain. This CDR3 region has 12 residues. CDR1 is WSHSY and CDR2 is SAAADI in the germline V gene. With 3 bases removed from V and 8 bases from J, the gap between germline ends came to 10 bases. The CDR3 DNA is TGCGCCAGCAGTGAACGAGGGTTGGGCTACACCTTC. Encoded protein: CASSERGLGYTF.

CDR3 sequence: CASSPPTVNTDTQYF. The CDR3 nucleotides are TGTGCCAGCTCACCACCGACAGTAAACACAGATACGCAGTATTTT. J is TRBJ2-3 and V is TRBV18, with a possible D match to TRBD1 (5 bases). Germline loops: CDR1 KGHSH, CDR2 LQKENI. The CDR3 sequence is 15 residues long. V dropped 0 bases and J dropped 2 bases, with 9 bases sitting between them.

The chain employs TRBV27 and TRBJ1-1; D may be TRBD1 (5 bases). Germline-derived CDR1 and CDR2 are MNHEY and SMNVEV (reference sequence). The germline V and J ends were trimmed by 7 bases and 0 bases, with 18 bases remaining between them. The CDR3 is 16 amino acids. The CDR3 loop is CASNNRGGPMNTEAFF. CDR3 DNA sequence: TGTGCCAGCAACAACCGGGGGGGACCCATGAACACTGAAGCTTTCTTT.

This sequence joins TRBV2 and TRBJ1-2; D is undetermined. The germline V gene encodes CDR1 SNHLY and CDR2 FYNNEI. Trimming took off 6 bases at V and 1 base at J, with 9 bases between the two ends. The CDR3 has 13 amino acids. The CDR3 reads CASSRDYNYGYTF. The CDR3 DNA follows: TGTGCCAGCAGCCGGGATTATAACTATGGCTACACCTTC.

This clone turned up a few times. This chain links TRBV3-1 (or the pseudogene TRBV3-2) with TRBJ2-3, with a tentative D call TRBD2 (6 bases). V lost 0 bases to trimming and J lost 4 bases, with 14 bases between them. The germline V gene has CDR1 LGHDT and CDR2 YNNKEL (reference sequence). This CDR3 is 16 amino acids long. The CDR3: CASSQDQLGGADTQYF. The CDR3 nucleotides read TGTGCCAGCAGCCAAGATCAACTCGGGGGTGCAGATACGCAGTATTTT.

V is TRBV9 and J is TRBJ1-4; a weak D match, TRBD1 (6 bases). The CDR3 sequence is 15 residues long. CDR1 SGDLS and CDR2 YYNGEE come from the germline V gene. Trimming shortened V by 4 bases and J by 4 bases, and 14 bases separated the two germline ends. The CDR3 DNA sequence: TGTGCCAGCAGCTCAGGGGCCGTTGTTAATGAAAAACTGTTTTTT. Its translation is CASSSGAVVNEKLFF.

A remark on this clone: The sample has other DNA sequences that encode this CDR3 too. The V and J genes are TRBV5-1 and TRBJ2-1; TRBD2 matches at 9 bases. V shed 4 bases and J 4 bases; nucleotides not matched to a gene: 6. The CDR3 extends over 15 amino acids. Germline CDR1 reads SGHRS; CDR2 reads YFSETQ. CDR3 in amino acids: CASSLGGRGYNEQFF. The CDR3 DNA reads as TGCGCCAGCAGCCTGGGCGGGAGGGGGTACAATGAGCAGTTCTTC. The full variable domain, its missing parts supplied by reference TRBV5-1 and TRBJ2-1, is KAGVTQTPRYLIKTRGQQVTLSCSPISGHRSVSWYQQTPGQGLQFLFEYFSETQRNKGNFPGRFSGRQFSNSRSEMNVSTLELGDSALYLCASSLGGRGYNEQFFGPGTRLTVL.

V is TRBV3-1 (or the pseudogene TRBV3-2) and J is TRBJ2-2; no clear D. This CDR3 is built from 15 residues. Trimming took off 1 base at V and 5 bases at J, with 11 bases between the two ends. Germline loops: CDR1 LGHDT, CDR2 YNNKEL (reference sequence). The CDR3: CASSQGGVSTGELFF. DNA of the CDR3: TGTGCCAGCAGCCAAGGAGGTGTCTCGACCGGGGAGCTGTTTTTT.

The chain couples TRBV7-2 to TRBJ1-1, with a weak D call TRBD1 (5 bases). The germline gives CDR1 SGHTA, CDR2 FQGNSA. V was cut by 6 bases and J by 0 bases, with 17 bases left in between. This CDR3 region has 16 residues. The CDR3: CASREGQGEMNTEAFF. CDR3 nucleotide sequence: TGTGCCAGCAGGGAGGGGCAGGGTGAGATGAACACTGAAGCTTTCTTT.

The chain uses TRBV19 and TRBJ2-1, with 11 bases aligning to TRBD2. V shed 4 bases and J 2 bases; nucleotides not matched to a gene: 4. Germline values: CDR1 LNHDA, CDR2 SQIVND (reference sequence). This CDR3 spans 16 amino acids. CDR3 residues: CASSTPGLAAYNEQFF. CDR3 DNA: TGTGCCAGTAGTACCCCGGGACTAGCGGCCTACAATGAGCAGTTCTTC.